The 21 T cell receptor beta chains below were found in one sample sequenced in a study of blood T cell repertoires in COVID-19. Sequenced by immunoSEQ multiplex PCR; TCRdb stores in-frame clones only, minus some. The sample lists more than 9,000 clones; roughly four fifths were seen once. Material for sequencing was peripheral blood. The receptors stem from a woman aged 60-70 years with acute or convalescent COVID-19.

This chain joins TRBV27 and TRBJ2-3; TRBD1 might be the D (6 bases). Trimming took off 6 bases at V and 6 bases at J, with 13 bases between the two ends. Germline CDR1 is MNHEY and CDR2 is SMNVEV (reference sequence). There are 13 residues in the CDR3. The CDR3 DNA reads as TGTGCCAGCAGACAAACAGGGTCTGATACGCAGTATTTT. It yields the protein CASRQTGSDTQYF.

The chain couples TRBV7-9 to TRBJ1-1, with 9 positions matching TRBD1. Germline assignment: CDR1 SEHNR and CDR2 FQNEAQ (reference sequence). This CDR3 comprises 14 residues. Losses at the gene ends were 4 bases for V and 6 bases for J; bases not matched to a gene: 6. CDR3 sequence (DNA): TGTGCCAGCAGCTGGGGACAGGGAGAGGCTGAAGCTTTCTTT. Its translation is CASSWGQGEAEAFF.

This clone was seen only a few times. This chain connects TRBV4-2 to TRBJ2-1; 7 positions match TRBD1. J gave up 5 bases and V 1 base, and 17 bases lay outside the gene matches. The CDR3 is 19 amino acids. Germline CDR1 and CDR2: LGHNA and YNFKEQ. In nucleotides, the CDR3 is TGTGCCAGCAGCCAAGGCGCCCTCCAGACAGGGAGTTTCCACAATGAGCAGTTCTTC. Amino acid sequence: CASSQGALQTGSFHNEQFF.

This rearrangement joins TRBV6-6 to TRBJ2-1; no clear D. The CDR3 contains 15 residues. CDR1 and CDR2 from the germline V gene are MNHNY and SVGAGI (reference sequence). Trimming stripped 7 bases from V and 3 bases from J, with 16 bases between. CDR3 in DNA: TGTGCCAGCACCCCCACACCGGGTAGCTACAATGAGCAGTTCTTC. It encodes CASTPTPGSYNEQFF.

The rearrangement joins TRBV10-1 to TRBJ1-6; no clear D gene. CDR3 size: 13 residues. V gave up 3 bases and J gave up 7 bases, with 7 bases separating them. In germline, CDR1 is WNHNN, CDR2 SYGVQD (reference sequence). The CDR3 loop reads CASSDRANSPLHF. The CDR3 bases are TGCGCCAGCAGTGACAGAGCGAATTCACCCCTCCACTTT.

The chain uses TRBV5-1 and TRBJ1-2; 10 bases map to TRBD1. The CDR3 runs 14 residues. V gave up 0 bases and J gave up 8 bases; unmatched junction bases: 4. Germline loops: CDR1 SGHRS, CDR2 YFSETQ. The CDR3 is CASSLGQGAPGYTF. The CDR3 DNA reads TGCGCCAGCAGCTTGGGACAGGGGGCGCCGGGCTACACCTTC.

The chain employs TRBV2 and TRBJ2-1; 10 bases line up with TRBD2. CDR3 length equals 13 residues. With 6 bases clipped from V and 8 bases from J, the junction kept 4 bases outside the gene matches. Germline assignment: CDR1 SNHLY and CDR2 FYNNEI. The CDR3 DNA is TGTGCCAGCAGAGCGGGGGGGTTTGATGAGCAGTTCTTC. It is translated as CASRAGGFDEQFF.

This chain uses TRBV6-5 with TRBJ2-1; D is unclear. Trimming took off 6 bases at V and 1 base at J, with 10 bases between the two ends. Germline CDR1 MNHEY, CDR2 SVGAGI. This CDR3 has 14 residues. CDR3 DNA sequence: TGTGCCAGCAGACTCCTCACTTCCTACAATGAGCAGTTCTTC. Translation gives CASRLLTSYNEQFF.

The chain employs TRBV10-3 and TRBJ2-3; 9 nucleotides agree with TRBD2. Germline assignment: CDR1 ENHRY and CDR2 SYGVKD. V lost 0 bases and J lost 1; bases outside the gene matches: 8. The CDR3 runs to 18 residues. The CDR3 DNA reads TGTGCCATCAGTGAGTCTCCGCGGGGGGGCCTGGGCACAGATACGCAGTATTTT. This gives the protein CAISESPRGGLGTDTQYF.

This clone was seen a single time. This chain links TRBV11-2 with TRBJ1-2, with 7 bases fitting TRBD1. The germline CDR1 and CDR2 sequences are SGHAT and FQNNGV. V was clipped by 5 bases and J by 4 bases; unmatched bases: 7. There are 14 residues in the CDR3. The CDR3 nucleotides read TGTGCCAGCAGCCCCGGGACAGTCGGCTATGGCTACACCTTC. It encodes CASSPGTVGYGYTF.

V gene TRBV27 combines with J gene TRBJ1-6, with D possibly matching TRBD1 (6 bases). The length of the CDR3 is 16 residues. Trimming shortened V by 0 bases and J by 3 bases, and 9 bases separated the two germline ends. CDR1 is MNHEY and CDR2 is SMNVEV in the germline V gene (reference sequence). CDR3 sequence: CASSLSAGVYNSPLHF. In nucleotides, the CDR3 is TGTGCCAGCAGTTTATCTGCAGGGGTCTATAATTCACCCCTCCACTTT.

The chain combines TRBV11-2 with TRBJ2-2, with D uncertain. V was shortened by 6 bases and J by 4 bases, with 9 bases between the two germline ends. Looked up from germline, CDR1 is SGHAT and CDR2 is FQNNGV. CDR3 size: 13 residues. The CDR3 spells CASRRSITGELFF. The CDR3 region has the DNA TGTGCCAGCAGACGAAGCATCACCGGGGAGCTGTTTTTT.

V is TRBV5-6 and J is TRBJ1-2, with 8 bases matching TRBD1. Trimming at V came to 1 base and at J to 4 bases, leaving 6 bases not matched to a gene. The CDR3 runs 15 residues. Germline V gene data show CDR1 as SGHDT and CDR2 as YYEEEE. The CDR3: CASSLQGAGPYGYTF. DNA of the CDR3: TGTGCCAGCAGCTTGCAGGGGGCAGGGCCCTATGGCTACACCTTC.

This chain connects TRBV5-1 to TRBJ2-5; TRBD1 matches 7 bases. The CDR3 runs to 14 residues. Germline V CDR1 and CDR2: SGHRS, YFSETQ. With V trimmed by 2 bases and J by 5 bases, 6 bases remained unmatched. In DNA, the CDR3 is TGCGCCAGCAGCTTCGACGACAGGGCGGAGACCCAGTACTTC. Translation gives CASSFDDRAETQYF.

The V gene is TRBV5-8, the J gene TRBJ1-2, with 7 bases that match TRBD1. Looked up from germline, CDR1 is SGHTS and CDR2 is YDEGEE. V lost 4 bases, J lost 2 bases, and 5 bases stayed unmatched. The CDR3 has 14 residues. The CDR3 DNA follows: TGTGCCAGCAGCATCGGGGGACAGAACTATGGCTACACCTTC. This codes for CASSIGGQNYGYTF.

This rearrangement joins TRBV27 to TRBJ2-2; perhaps TRBD1 as D (6 bases). Germline V gene sequence: CDR1 MNHEY, CDR2 SMNVEV (reference sequence). Trimming removed 4 bases from V and 1 base from J, with 7 bases in between. The CDR3 totals 14 residues. The CDR3 reads CASSYRVNTGELFF. CDR3 DNA: TGTGCCAGCAGTTACAGGGTGAACACCGGGGAGCTGTTTTTT.

The rearrangement links TRBV6-5 to TRBJ1-2; D is undetermined. CDR3 length: 13 residues. Trimming took off 6 bases at V and 2 bases at J, with 10 bases between the two ends. Germline loops: CDR1 MNHEY, CDR2 SVGAGI. The CDR3 protein is CASRPDGNYGYTF. In DNA, the CDR3 is TGTGCCAGCAGACCCGACGGGAACTATGGCTACACCTTC.

This clone was seen only once. The CDR3 coding sequence is TGTGCCAGTAGTATCCAGGGAGGAGTTAGCGGGGAGCTGTTTTTT. Protein sequence: CASSIQGGVSGELFF. J is TRBJ2-2 and V is TRBV19; TRBD2 is a possible D gene (6 bases). V lost 3 bases and J lost 7, with 15 bases in between. In germline, CDR1 is LNHDA, CDR2 SQIVND (reference sequence). The CDR3 sequence is 15 residues long. The full variable domain, its missing parts supplied by reference TRBV19 and TRBJ2-2, is DGGITQSPKYLFRKEGQNVTLSCEQNLNHDAMYWYRQDPGQGLRLIYYSQIVNDFQKGDIAEGYSVSREKKESFPLTVTSAQKNPTAFYLCASSIQGGVSGELFFGEGSRLTVL.

This sequence joins TRBV5-1 and TRBJ2-2, with 7 bases fitting TRBD1. The CDR3 runs 17 residues. Germline V gene data show CDR1 as SGHRS and CDR2 as YFSETQ. Trimming at V came to 4 bases and at J to 3 bases, leaving 12 bases not matched to a gene. The CDR3 loop reads CASSGTTGSTDTGELFF. CDR3 sequence (DNA): TGCGCCAGCAGCGGTACGACAGGGTCCACGGACACCGGGGAGCTGTTTTTT.

This clone was seen more than once but under ten times. V gene TRBV5-4 combines with J gene TRBJ1-6, with D tentatively TRBD1 (6 bases). The CDR3 loop spans 13 amino acids. The germline V gene has CDR1 SGHNT and CDR2 YYREEE (reference sequence). Trimming cost V 4 bases and J 13 bases, with 15 bases left between them. CDR3: CASSNGQLDPLHF. CDR3 sequence (DNA): TGTGCCAGCAGCAACGGACAGCTCGATCCCCTCCACTTT.

V is TRBV6-5 and J is TRBJ1-2; tentatively, D is TRBD1 (6 bases). The V end lost 6 bases, the J end lost 4 bases, and 15 bases lay between the germline ends. The CDR3 is 14 residues long. Germline CDR1 reads MNHEY; CDR2 reads SVGAGI. The CDR3 coding sequence is TGTGCCAGCAGAGTTTGGGGGGGCGGCTATGGCTACACCTTC. This encodes CASRVWGGGYGYTF.